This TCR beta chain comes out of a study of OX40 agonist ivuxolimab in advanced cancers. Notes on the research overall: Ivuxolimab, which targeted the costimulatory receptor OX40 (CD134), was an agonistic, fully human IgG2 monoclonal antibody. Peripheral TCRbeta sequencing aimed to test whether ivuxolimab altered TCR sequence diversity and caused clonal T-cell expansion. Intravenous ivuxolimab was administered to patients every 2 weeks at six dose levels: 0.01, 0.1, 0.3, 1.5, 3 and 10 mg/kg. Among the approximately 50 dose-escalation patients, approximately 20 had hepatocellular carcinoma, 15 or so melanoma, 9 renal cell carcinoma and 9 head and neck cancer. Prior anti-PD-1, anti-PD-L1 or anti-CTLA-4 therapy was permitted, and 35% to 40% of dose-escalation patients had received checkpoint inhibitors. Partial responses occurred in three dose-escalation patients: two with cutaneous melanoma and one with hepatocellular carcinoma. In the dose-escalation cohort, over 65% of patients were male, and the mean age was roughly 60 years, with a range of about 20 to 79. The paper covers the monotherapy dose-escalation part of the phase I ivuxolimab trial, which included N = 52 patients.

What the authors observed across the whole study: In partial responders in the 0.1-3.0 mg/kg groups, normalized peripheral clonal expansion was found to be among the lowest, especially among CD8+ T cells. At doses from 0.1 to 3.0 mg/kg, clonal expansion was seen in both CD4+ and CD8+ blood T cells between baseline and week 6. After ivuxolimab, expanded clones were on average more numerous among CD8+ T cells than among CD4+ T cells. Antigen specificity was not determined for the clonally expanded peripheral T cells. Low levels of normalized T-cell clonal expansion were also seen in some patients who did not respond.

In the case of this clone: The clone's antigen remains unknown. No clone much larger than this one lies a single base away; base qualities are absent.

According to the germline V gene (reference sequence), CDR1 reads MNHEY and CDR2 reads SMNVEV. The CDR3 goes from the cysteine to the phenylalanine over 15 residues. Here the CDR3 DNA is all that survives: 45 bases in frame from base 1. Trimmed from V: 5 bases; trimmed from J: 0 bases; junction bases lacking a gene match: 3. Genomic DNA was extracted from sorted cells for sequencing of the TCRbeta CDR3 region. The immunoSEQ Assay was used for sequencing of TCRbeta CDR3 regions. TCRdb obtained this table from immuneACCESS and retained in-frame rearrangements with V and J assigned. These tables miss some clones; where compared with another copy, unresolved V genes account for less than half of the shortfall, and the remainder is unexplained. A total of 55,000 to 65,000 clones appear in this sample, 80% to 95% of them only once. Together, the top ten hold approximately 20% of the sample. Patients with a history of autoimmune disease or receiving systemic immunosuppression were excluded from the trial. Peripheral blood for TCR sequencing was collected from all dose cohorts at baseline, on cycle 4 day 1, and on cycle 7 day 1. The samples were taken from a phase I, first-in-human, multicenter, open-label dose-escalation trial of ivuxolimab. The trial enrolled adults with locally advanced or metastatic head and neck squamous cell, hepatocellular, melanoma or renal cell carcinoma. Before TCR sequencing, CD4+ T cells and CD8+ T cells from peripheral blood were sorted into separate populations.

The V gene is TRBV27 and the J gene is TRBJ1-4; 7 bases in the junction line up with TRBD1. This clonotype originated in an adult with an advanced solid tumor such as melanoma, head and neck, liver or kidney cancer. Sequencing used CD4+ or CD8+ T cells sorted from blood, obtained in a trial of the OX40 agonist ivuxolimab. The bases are TGTGCCAGCAGTCCAGGGACAGCAACTAATGAAAAACTGTTTTTT. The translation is CASSPGTATNEKLFF.